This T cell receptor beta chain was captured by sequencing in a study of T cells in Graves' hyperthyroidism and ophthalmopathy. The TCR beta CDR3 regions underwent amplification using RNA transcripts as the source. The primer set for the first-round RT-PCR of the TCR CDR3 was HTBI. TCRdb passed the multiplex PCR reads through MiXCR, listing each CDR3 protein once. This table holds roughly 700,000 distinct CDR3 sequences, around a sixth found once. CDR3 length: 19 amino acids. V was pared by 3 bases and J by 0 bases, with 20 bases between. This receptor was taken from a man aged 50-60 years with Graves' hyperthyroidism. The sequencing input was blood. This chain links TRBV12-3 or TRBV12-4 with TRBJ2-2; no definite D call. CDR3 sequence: CASSFPRLYTSTNTGELFF. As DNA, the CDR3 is TGTGCCAGCAGTTTCCCCAGACTCTACACTTCTACGAACACCGGGGAGCTGTTTTTT.